These 15 T cell receptor beta chains originate from one sample sequenced in a study of cytomegalovirus exposure and HLA in healthy donors. Produced via immunoSEQ multiplex PCR; TCRdb's table is partial and in-frame only. The profile shows 110,000 to 150,000 clones, 91% of them singletons. The sample consisted of PBMCs. Every receptor here comes from a man aged 18 to 30 in good health and CMV-seronegative.

The chain carries TRBV13 and TRBJ2-3; the match to TRBD2 covers 11 bases. The germline V gene encodes CDR1 PRHDT and CDR2 FYEKMQ (reference sequence). This CDR3 is built from 16 residues. J gave up 6 bases and V 2 bases, and 7 bases lay outside the gene matches. In DNA form, the CDR3 reads TGTGCCAGCAGCTTAATGCTAGCGGGGGGCCCGGATACGCAGTATTTT. This encodes CASSLMLAGGPDTQYF.

The chain links TRBV9 to TRBJ1-1; 10 bases align to TRBD1. The CDR3 is 15 amino acids. The V and J ends lost 4 bases and 1 base, in that order; junction bases with no gene match: 4. Germline CDR1 and CDR2: SGDLS and YYNGEE. This chain's CDR3 is CASSTRDRGNTEAFF. DNA of the CDR3: TGTGCCAGCAGCACCCGGGACAGGGGGAACACTGAAGCTTTCTTT.

This sequence joins TRBV6-5 and TRBJ1-2; unclear D gene. Trimming removed 6 bases at V and 4 bases at J, with 12 bases between. Germline V gives CDR1 MNHEY, CDR2 SVGAGI. This CDR3 spans 13 amino acids. The CDR3 bases are TGTGCCAGCAGGATAACAGAGTCCTATGGCTACACCTTC. As protein: CASRITESYGYTF.

The V and J genes are TRBV30 and TRBJ1-2; D not certain. Germline-derived CDR1 and CDR2 are GTSNPN and SVGIG (reference sequence). Trimming cost V 7 bases and J 5 bases, with 8 bases left between them. This CDR3 spans 10 amino acids. CDR3 DNA: TGTGCCTTGGAGGGTTATGGCTACACCTTC. Protein sequence: CALEGYGYTF.

This clone was found once. The rearrangement joins TRBV30 to TRBJ2-3, with D possibly matching TRBD2 (6 bases). The CDR3 totals 14 residues. CDR1 GTSNPN and CDR2 SVGIG come from the germline V gene (reference sequence). The V end lost 0 bases, the J end lost 4 bases, and 11 bases lay between the germline ends. CDR3 amino acids: CAWSVRSGADTQYF. In nucleotides, the CDR3 is TGTGCCTGGAGTGTACGTTCGGGGGCAGATACGCAGTATTTT.

This clone was detected a few times. V gene TRBV9 combines with J gene TRBJ1-6; D gene ambiguous. Germline V gene data show CDR1 as SGDLS and CDR2 as YYNGEE. The germline V and J ends were trimmed by 0 bases and 11 bases, with 15 bases remaining between them. The CDR3 covers 15 residues. The CDR3 region has the DNA TGTGCCAGCAGCGTAGCTCCACACCTCGGGGCACCCCTCCACTTT. Its protein product is CASSVAPHLGAPLHF.

This clone was recorded once. The J gene is TRBJ1-4, the V gene TRBV27; TRBD1 matches at 11 bases. The CDR3 has 19 residues. The junction had 20 bases not matched to a gene; V was cut back by 6 bases and J by 8 bases. Germline values: CDR1 MNHEY, CDR2 SMNVEV (reference sequence). In nucleotides, the CDR3 is TGTGCCAGCAGCAGGACCGGGACAGGGGGTACTCGGGTGGGGGAAAAACTGTTTTTT. Translating gives CASSRTGTGGTRVGEKLFF.

The chain employs TRBV5-6 and TRBJ1-5; the match to TRBD1 covers 10 bases. This CDR3 contains 15 residues. The V gene end was trimmed by 4 bases and the J gene end by 4 bases; junction bases not matched to a gene: 5. The germline V gene has CDR1 SGHDT and CDR2 YYEEEE. The CDR3 loop reads CASSADRGRNQPQHF. The CDR3 coding sequence is TGTGCCAGCAGCGCAGACAGGGGGCGAAATCAGCCCCAGCATTTT.

The rearrangement joins TRBV5-6 to TRBJ2-7; 9 positions match TRBD1. The CDR3 extends over 15 amino acids. Looked up from germline, CDR1 is SGHDT and CDR2 is YYEEEE. With 3 bases clipped from V and 2 bases from J, the junction kept 6 bases outside the gene matches. CDR3 sequence: CASSSGTGHTYEQYV. CDR3 nucleotide sequence: TGTGCCAGCAGCTCCGGGACAGGGCATACCTACGAGCAGTACGTC.

This clone has a count of ten or more. The chain joins TRBV19 to TRBJ1-2; D not resolved. The V end was cut by 4 bases, the J end by 6 bases, with 15 bases between. CDR3 length equals 14 residues. Per the germline V gene, CDR1 is LNHDA and CDR2 is SQIVND (reference sequence). CDR3 nucleotides: TGTGCCAGTAGTAGAGGCGGGCCGGGGAATGGCTACACCTTC. It yields the protein CASSRGGPGNGYTF.

The chain employs TRBV11-1 and TRBJ2-5; 7 nucleotides match TRBD1. Trimming removed 5 bases from V and 2 bases from J; junction bases left unmatched: 8. In germline, CDR1 is SGHAT, CDR2 FQDESV (reference sequence). This CDR3 has 15 amino acids. As DNA, the CDR3 is TGTGCCAGCAGCCCCTCTACAGGGGTTCAAGAGACCCAGTACTTC. Residues: CASSPSTGVQETQYF.

This clone turned up a few times. The J gene is TRBJ2-1, the V gene TRBV25-1, with 9 bases that match TRBD1. Germline V CDR1 and CDR2: MGHDK, SYGVNS. Losses at the gene ends were 1 base for V and 6 bases for J; bases not matched to a gene: 7. The CDR3 has 16 amino acids. The CDR3 coding sequence is TGTGCCAGCAGTGAATTCGGACAGGGGAGTGGCAATGAGCAGTTCTTC. The encoded protein is CASSEFGQGSGNEQFF.

V and J are TRBV27 and TRBJ1-4, with D perhaps matching TRBD1 (5 bases). The germline gives CDR1 MNHEY, CDR2 SMNVEV (reference sequence). The CDR3 totals 14 residues. V was pared by 5 bases and J by 4 bases, with 11 bases between. CDR3 sequence: CASSPRTNNEKLFF. For the CDR3, the DNA is TGTGCCAGCAGTCCACGGACAAATAATGAAAAACTGTTTTTT.

This clone was seen once. V usage is TRBV4-3 and J usage is TRBJ2-2; D is uncertain. Trimming stripped 4 bases from V and 4 bases from J, with 19 bases between. Per germline, CDR1 LGHNA and CDR2 YSLEER. The CDR3 is 17 amino acids. The CDR3 DNA reads TGCGCCAGCAGCCGGTCGACTGCAATTCGTTCCACCGGGGAGCTGTTTTTT. It yields the protein CASSRSTAIRSTGELFF.

This chain joins TRBV16 and TRBJ1-2; 8 bases line up with TRBD1. The CDR3 runs to 16 residues. CDR1 and CDR2 (germline): KGHSY, FQNENV. Trimming removed 1 base from V and 7 bases from J; junction bases left unmatched: 11. The CDR3 here is CASSQFSETGDFGYTF. CDR3 DNA: TGTGCCAGCAGCCAATTTTCCGAGACAGGGGATTTTGGCTACACCTTC.